The rows below give T cell receptor beta chains drawn from one sample of a study of shared T cell receptors in the human thymus. The repertoire was sequenced with immunoSEQ multiplex PCR; TCRdb's copy has only in-frame clones and lacks some. Here the sample spans about 540,000 clones, 78% being singletons. Another study also made use of these data, one on human thymus T cells.

Sequencing input: thymocytes. The receptors originated from a boy under two years old with a congenital heart defect. The CDR3 runs from the conserved cysteine through the conserved F or W. D genes are given only for firm matches. Clone size is stated in some rows and not others, as once, few, many or a class when expanded.

>NA|TRBV14|TRBJ1-2|NA
CASSQDETVVRKGYTF
TGTGCCAGCAGCCAAGATGAAACGGTTGTGAGGAAGGGCTACACCTTC
>few|TRBV5-1|TRBJ2-1|NA
CASSPLASEQFF
TGCGCCAGCAGCCCACTAGCCAGTGAGCAGTTCTTC
>NA|TRBV5-8|TRBJ1-5|TRBD1
CASSWRAGGAGQPQHF
TGTGCCAGCAGCTGGCGGGCAGGGGGCGCAGGGCAGCCCCAGCATTTT
>NA|TRBV11-3|TRBJ2-3|TRBD2
CASSPTPRLAGGTDTQYF
TGTGCCAGCAGCCCAACTCCCCGACTAGCGGGAGGCACAGATACGCAGTATTTT
>few|TRBV27|TRBJ2-5|TRBD1
CASSGGQGEETQYF
TGTGCCAGCAGTGGGGGACAGGGGGAAGAGACCCAGTACTTC
>once|TRBV7-8|TRBJ2-3|TRBD2
CASSRLRTSGRFTDTQYF
TGTGCCAGCAGTCGTTTGAGGACTAGCGGGAGATTCACAGATACGCAGTATTTT
>NA|TRBV27|TRBJ2-1|TRBD2
CASSLASGSNNEQFF
TGTGCCAGCAGTTTAGCCAGCGGGAGTAACAATGAGCAGTTCTTC
>NA|TRBV27|TRBJ2-1|TRBD2
CASSPRTSGHHNEQFF
TGTGCCAGCAGTCCCCGGACTAGCGGGCACCACAATGAGCAGTTCTTC
>NA|TRBV7-7|TRBJ2-7|TRBD2
CASSLRVGLAAYEQYF
TGTGCTAGCAGTCTTAGAGTAGGACTAGCGGCTTACGAGCAGTACTTC
>NA|TRBV5-1|TRBJ2-7|TRBD1
CASSLVNSRGPTDNPYEQYF
TGCGCCAGCAGCTTGGTTAATTCCAGGGGGCCCACCGATAATCCATACGAGCAGTACTTC
>NA|TRBV27|TRBJ2-7|TRBD2
CASSPIPGTSGPYEQYF
TGTGCCAGCAGTCCTATCCCCGGGACTAGCGGCCCCTACGAGCAGTACTTC
>once|TRBV28|TRBJ2-7|NA
CASSLLAARGREQYF
TGTGCCAGCAGTTTATTGGCAGCGCGGGGTCGAGAGCAGTACTTC
>NA|TRBV7-3|TRBJ2-3|TRBD1
CASSSTGPPDTQYF
TGTGCCAGCAGCTCGACAGGGCCTCCAGATACGCAGTATTTT
>once|TRBV28|TRBJ2-5|NA
CASSPGETQYF
TGTGCCAGCAGTCCCGGGGAGACCCAGTACTTC
>NA|TRBV5-1|TRBJ2-7|TRBD1
CASSLAGQGGYEQYF
TGCGCCAGCAGCTTGGCAGGACAGGGAGGCTACGAGCAGTACTTC
>NA|TRBV10-3|TRBJ2-1|NA
CANAGRINEQFF
TGTGCCAACGCGGGGCGAATCAATGAGCAGTTCTTC
>NA|TRBV6-5|TRBJ2-7|NA
CASSWLRGYEQYF
TGTGCCAGCAGTTGGCTCAGAGGCTACGAGCAGTACTTC
>once|TRBV27|TRBJ1-2|NA
CASSLSPGGRYYGYTF
TGTGCCAGCAGTTTATCCCCGGGGGGCAGGTACTATGGCTACACCTTC
>NA|TRBV25-1|TRBJ2-7|TRBD2
CASSERLAGVDYEQYF
TGTGCCAGCAGTGAAAGGCTAGCGGGGGTCGACTACGAGCAGTACTTC
>NA|TRBV15|TRBJ2-3|NA
CATSREAGSTQYF
TGTGCCACCAGCAGAGAGGCGGGGAGTACGCAGTATTTT
>once|TRBV29-1|TRBJ1-1|NA
CSVEDISGGPEGVNTEAFF
TGCAGCGTTGAAGACATATCCGGGGGGCCGGAGGGGGTGAACACTGAAGCTTTCTTT
>NA|TRBV15|TRBJ1-4|NA
CGAAHSRNEKLFF
TGTGGCGCTGCGCACAGTAGGAATGAAAAACTGTTTTTT
>NA|TRBV7-3|TRBJ2-3|TRBD2
CASSSPSGRKTDTQYF
TGTGCCAGCAGCTCCCCTAGCGGGAGGAAGACAGATACGCAGTATTTT
>once|TRBV11-2|TRBJ2-7|TRBD1
CASSFADRGQLSGEQYF
TGTGCCAGCAGCTTCGCAGACAGGGGACAGTTAAGTGGCGAGCAGTACTTC
>NA|TRBV28|TRBJ2-5|NA
CASSPQTAYQETQYF
TGTGCCAGCAGTCCCCAGACAGCGTACCAAGAGACCCAGTACTTC
>NA|TRBV28|TRBJ2-7|TRBD1
CASSFRWGQTYEQYF
TGTGCCAGCAGTTTCCGTTGGGGACAGACCTACGAGCAGTACTTC
>NA|TRBV7-9|TRBJ1-2|NA
CASSLGGPSNYGYTF
TGTGCCAGCAGCTTAGGGGGGCCCTCTAACTATGGCTACACCTTC
>NA|TRBV5-1|TRBJ1-5|TRBD1
CASSPTGANQPQHF
TGCGCCAGCAGCCCTACAGGGGCCAATCAGCCCCAGCATTTT
>NA|TRBV6-5|TRBJ2-7|NA
CASSYVGQEQYF
TGTGCCAGCAGTTACGTGGGGCAGGAGCAGTACTTC
>few|TRBV6-5|TRBJ2-7|TRBD2
CASSYLAGGTSYEQYF
TGTGCCAGCAGTTACCTAGCGGGAGGAACCTCCTACGAGCAGTACTTC
>few|TRBV5-5|TRBJ1-5|TRBD1
CASSPGTGRNQPQHF
TGTGCCAGCAGCCCCGGGACAGGGAGAAATCAGCCCCAGCATTTT
>few|TRBV7-2|TRBJ1-1|TRBD1
CASSPETGKDTEAFF
TGTGCCAGCAGCCCAGAGACAGGGAAGGACACTGAAGCTTTCTTT
>NA|TRBV28|TRBJ1-6|TRBD1
CASTHWTGKSYNSPLHF
TGTGCCAGCACTCATTGGACAGGGAAGTCCTATAATTCACCCCTCCACTTT
>NA|TRBV7-9|TRBJ1-5|NA
CASSSPPGVSNQPQHF
TGTGCCAGCAGCTCACCCCCAGGGGTGAGCAATCAGCCCCAGCATTTT
>NA|TRBV2|TRBJ2-7|NA
CASIYPRSYEQYF
TGTGCCAGCATATATCCCAGGTCCTACGAGCAGTACTTC
>few|TRBV21-1|TRBJ2-1|NA
CASSRDRRKFF
TGTGCCAGCAGCCGCGACAGGAGGAAGTTCTTC
>NA|TRBV25-1|TRBJ2-7|NA
CASSGWGHEQYF
TGTGCCAGCAGTGGATGGGGCCACGAGCAGTACTTC
>NA|TRBV11-2|TRBJ2-7|TRBD2
CASSPKGSGGSSYEQYF
TGTGCCAGCAGCCCCAAGGGAAGCGGGGGCAGCTCCTACGAGCAGTACTTC
>NA|TRBV5-4|TRBJ1-2|NA
CASSSRHYGYTF
TGTGCCAGCAGCTCTAGACACTATGGCTACACCTTC
>NA|TRBV20-1|TRBJ1-1|NA
CSARVDTEAFF
TGCAGTGCTAGAGTAGACACTGAAGCTTTCTTT
>NA|TRBV12-5|TRBJ2-7|NA
CASGLTPYEQYF
TGTGCTAGTGGTTTGACTCCCTACGAGCAGTACTTC
>few|TRBV5-1|TRBJ2-1|NA
CASSSLPCSVPEQFF
TGCGCCAGCAGCTCGCTACCTTGTAGCGTGCCGGAGCAGTTCTTC
>NA|TRBV25-1|TRBJ2-3|NA
CASSELETDSRRDTQYF
TGTGCCAGCAGTGAATTGGAGACGGACTCCCGTAGAGATACGCAGTATTTT
>NA|TRBV4-2|TRBJ2-7|TRBD2
CASSQGDIRTSGEQYF
TGTGCCAGCAGCCAAGGGGACATTAGGACTAGCGGCGAGCAGTACTTC
>NA|TRBV11-2|TRBJ2-1|TRBD2
CASDGASGDNEQFF
TGTGCCAGCGATGGGGCTAGCGGGGACAATGAGCAGTTCTTC
>NA|TRBV9|TRBJ1-3|TRBD1
CASDATGVYWRVNTIYF
TGTGCCAGCGACGCGACAGGGGTTTATTGGCGGGTAAACACCATATATTTT
>NA|TRBV2|TRBJ1-4|NA
CASTDRQGIEKLFF
TGTGCCAGCACGGATCGGCAGGGGATTGAAAAACTGTTTTTT
>once|TRBV14|TRBJ2-1|TRBD2
CASSQDRGLAGNEQFF
TGTGCCAGCAGCCAAGATCGGGGACTAGCGGGCAATGAGCAGTTCTTC
>NA|TRBV28|TRBJ2-7|NA
CASKSGQDYEQYF
TGTGCCAGCAAGAGCGGTCAAGACTACGAGCAGTACTTC
>NA|TRBV15|TRBJ2-5|TRBD2
CATSVAGGTQETQYF
TGTGCCACCAGCGTGGCGGGAGGGACCCAAGAGACCCAGTACTTC
>once|TRBV18|TRBJ2-7|NA
CASSPPCTAHEQYF
TGTGCCAGCTCACCACCCTGTACAGCCCACGAGCAGTACTTC
>NA|TRBV9|TRBJ2-1|TRBD2
CASSVGTRDNEQFF
TGTGCCAGCAGCGTAGGGACTAGGGACAATGAGCAGTTCTTC
>NA|TRBV9|TRBJ2-1|TRBD2
CASSGGTSIPNEQFF
TGTGCCAGCAGCGGAGGGACTAGCATTCCCAATGAGCAGTTCTTC
>NA|TRBV27|TRBJ2-1|NA
CASSFGRPSYNEQFF
TGTGCCAGCAGTTTCGGCAGGCCCTCCTACAATGAGCAGTTCTTC
>NA|TRBV18|TRBJ1-1|NA
CASSPPRHLNTEAFF
TGTGCCAGCTCACCACCGCGACACCTGAACACTGAAGCTTTCTTT
>few|TRBV5-6|TRBJ2-5|NA
CASSLSPGEGETQYF
TGTGCCAGCAGCTTATCCCCGGGAGAGGGAGAGACCCAGTACTTC
>once|TRBV5-1|TRBJ2-2|TRBD2
CASSAGLAGGPGELFF
TGCGCCAGCAGCGCGGGACTAGCGGGAGGCCCCGGGGAGCTGTTTTTT
>NA|TRBV12-5|TRBJ1-1|TRBD1
CASGGQGKNTEAFF
TGTGCTAGTGGCGGACAGGGGAAGAACACTGAAGCTTTCTTT